This T cell receptor (beta chain) came from a study of memory CD4+ T cells and cytomegalovirus serostatus. About the study: Donors were healthy Belgian adults, fewer than ten CMV seropositive and some 24 seronegative. Whole-study results and caveats: Of under 200 reported CMV TCRbeta sequences, 67 were found in memory CD4+ repertoires.

Libraries were prepared by immunoSEQ multiplex PCR; TCRdb keeps only in-frame clonotypes and omits some of them. This sample has tens of thousands of clones, with roughly 80% found just once. Single viable CD3+CD4+CD8-CD45RO+ cells were sorted as the memory CD4+ T cells. Germline CDR1 reads SGHTA; CDR2 reads FQGNSA. The ends were cut back, 3 bases at V and 6 bases at J, with 13 bases in the middle. The CDR3 length is 14 residues. To note about this clone: As yet, its antigen is unknown.

The clonotype was recovered from an adult in good health and CMV-seronegative. This chain links TRBV7-2 with TRBJ2-3; no clear D. The sequenced material came from memory CD4+ T cells from blood. In nucleotides, the CDR3 is TGTGCCAGCAGCTTGGCCAGGACGGTGGATACGCAGTATTTT. Translating it yields CASSLARTVDTQYF.